This entry lists 24 T cell receptor beta chains sequenced from one sample in a study of blood T cell repertoires in COVID-19. Assay used: immunoSEQ multiplex PCR; TCRdb lists only in-frame clones, some missing. The sample has about 210,000 clones, around 90% seen once. Sequencing used peripheral blood. These receptors were obtained from a man aged 25 to 40 with acute or convalescent COVID-19.

This CDR3 is CASSLDFEGEQYF. CDR3 DNA sequence: TGTGCCAGCAGCCTGGACTTTGAGGGCGAGCAGTACTTC. The V call is TRBV7-2, the J call TRBJ2-7; D is perhaps TRBD2 (5 bases). This CDR3 has 13 amino acids. CDR1 SGHTA and CDR2 FQGNSA come from the germline V gene. V lost 5 bases, J lost 6 bases, and 14 bases lay in between.

The CDR3 bases are TGTGCCAGCAGTTTCGTCGACTATGGCTACACCTTC. Translated, it gives CASSFVDYGYTF. The chain links TRBV12-3 or TRBV12-4 to TRBJ1-2; D gene unclear. This CDR3 is built from 12 residues. V shed 3 bases and J shed 3 bases, with 5 bases lying between them.

This chain uses TRBV6-5 with TRBJ2-1; 8 bases are shared with TRBD1. Per the germline V gene, CDR1 is MNHEY and CDR2 is SVGAGI. The ends lost 2 bases at V and 2 bases at J; junction bases unmatched: 2. The CDR3 runs to 15 residues. DNA for the CDR3: TGTGCCAGCAGTTACGGACAGGGACCCTACAATGAGCAGTTCTTC. Translated, it gives CASSYGQGPYNEQFF.

As for this clone: Different DNA sequences within this sample yield the same CDR3. The chain combines TRBV2 with TRBJ2-7; 8 bases fit TRBD1. The V gene's germline CDR1 is SNHLY and CDR2 FYNNEI. V was clipped by 9 bases and J by 1 base; unmatched bases: 5. CDR3 length: 13 residues. CDR3 in DNA: TGTGCCAGAGGACAGGGTGGGTCCTACGAGCAGTACTTC. Translation gives CARGQGGSYEQYF.

The V call is TRBV28, the J call TRBJ2-7; no clear D gene. CDR1 and CDR2 (germline): MDHEN, SYDVKM. V was cut by 2 bases and J by 7 bases, with 6 bases left in between. The CDR3 sequence is 11 residues long. The DNA for the CDR3 is TGTGCCAGCAGTTTAGTCTTTGAGCAGTACTTC. Translated: CASSLVFEQYF.

The count of this clone is one. V and J are TRBV28 and TRBJ1-6; 9 bases map to TRBD1. With V trimmed by 4 bases and J by 10 bases, 5 bases remained unmatched. This CDR3 is 14 amino acids long. CDR1 is MDHEN, CDR2 SYDVKM, per germline. CDR3 bases: TGTGCCAGCAGTTCGACAGGGGGTCTCTCACCCCTCCACTTT. Amino acids: CASSSTGGLSPLHF.

V usage is TRBV9 and J usage is TRBJ2-7; TRBD2 matches at 11 bases. CDR3 size: 16 residues. Germline CDR1 SGDLS, CDR2 YYNGEE. The junction had 3 bases not matched to a gene; V was cut back by 1 base and J by 0 bases. DNA of the CDR3: TGTGCCAGCAGCGTAACGGGACTAGCGGACTCCTACGAGCAGTACTTC. Its translation: CASSVTGLADSYEQYF.

The chain couples TRBV7-6 to TRBJ1-1; D not resolved. Germline assignment: CDR1 SGHVS and CDR2 FNYEAQ. The ends were cut back, 5 bases at V and 1 base at J, with 8 bases in the middle. The CDR3 loop spans 13 amino acids. The CDR3 protein is CASSPRGNTEAFF. Written as DNA, the CDR3 is TGTGCCAGCAGCCCGCGAGGGAACACTGAAGCTTTCTTT.

This clone has just one count. The CDR3 loop reads CASSQGLARQTQYF. CDR3 in DNA: TGTGCCAGCAGCCAAGGACTAGCGAGGCAGACCCAGTACTTC. The gene calls are TRBV4-2 and TRBJ2-5; 8 bases are shared with TRBD2. The CDR3 covers 14 residues. CDR1 is LGHNA and CDR2 is YNFKEQ in the germline V gene. V shed 1 base, J shed 6 bases, and the junction held 4 bases outside the gene matches.

V and J are TRBV7-2 and TRBJ2-7; D ambiguous. The CDR3 contains 14 residues. V was cut by 5 bases and J by 4 bases, with 15 bases left in between. In germline, CDR1 is SGHTA, CDR2 FQGNSA. The CDR3 region has the DNA TGTGCCAGCAGCGCGGATAGCCCCTCTTACGAGCAGTACTTC. Amino acids: CASSADSPSYEQYF.

The V call is TRBV6-5, the J call TRBJ2-2; 7 bases align to TRBD1. V trimming: 10 bases; J trimming: 3 bases; junction bases outside the gene matches: 11. The CDR3 consists of 15 residues. CDR1 MNHEY and CDR2 SVGAGI come from the germline V gene. CDR3 loop: CATFKGQPYTGELFF. The CDR3 DNA sequence: TGTGCCACCTTTAAGGGACAGCCATACACCGGGGAGCTGTTTTTT.

The rearrangement links TRBV28 to TRBJ1-1; D is undetermined. Looked up from germline, CDR1 is MDHEN and CDR2 is SYDVKM. Trimming pared 10 bases from V and 4 bases from J, leaving 13 bases between. There are 12 residues in the CDR3. CDR3 region: CATTGRFTEAFF. CDR3 DNA: TGTGCCACCACGGGGAGATTCACTGAAGCTTTCTTT.

Points on this clone: Compared with germline, one end of the junction differs, possibly owing to a read error. Other nucleotide sequences in the sample specify the same CDR3. The chain couples TRBV7-3 to TRBJ1-1; tentatively, D is TRBD1 (6 bases). This CDR3 is built from 12 residues. The V gene's germline CDR1 is SGHTA and CDR2 FQGTGA. CDR3 amino acids: CASSLGGGEAFF. The CDR3 bases are TGCGCCAGCAGCCTTGGGGGGGGCGAAGCTTTCTTT.

DNA of the CDR3: TGTGCCAGCAAAAAATCAGGGGGAAACACCATATATTTT. This translates into CASKKSGGNTIYF. This chain joins TRBV6-5 and TRBJ1-3; maybe TRBD1 (5 bases). V was cut by 7 bases and J by 4 bases, with 11 bases left in between. The CDR3 consists of 13 residues. Germline V gene sequence: CDR1 MNHEY, CDR2 SVGAGI.

The chain recombines TRBV19 with TRBJ2-3; 9 bases are shared with TRBD1. With V trimmed by 6 bases and J by 5 bases, 12 bases remained unmatched. This CDR3 comprises 16 residues. In germline, CDR1 is LNHDA, CDR2 SQIVND (reference sequence). Written as DNA, the CDR3 is TGTGCCAGTAGAACCACCGGGACAGGGTTAATAGATACGCAGTATTTT. This sequence encodes CASRTTGTGLIDTQYF.

This chain joins TRBV24-1 and TRBJ2-5; the D gene is possibly TRBD1 (6 bases). The CDR3 consists of 15 residues. Trimming took off 5 bases at V and 0 bases at J, with 12 bases between the two ends. CDR1 is KGHDR and CDR2 is SFDVKD in the germline V gene. In nucleotides, the CDR3 is TGTGCCACCAGTGGGTCGACAGGATACCAAGAGACCCAGTACTTC. This codes for CATSGSTGYQETQYF.

The chain links TRBV5-1 to TRBJ2-5; D perhaps matches TRBD1 (5 bases). The CDR3 covers 17 residues. Germline CDR1 SGHRS, CDR2 YFSETQ. V was clipped by 0 bases and J by 0 bases, with 15 bases between them. This chain's CDR3 is CASSLVRREGYQETQYF. The CDR3 bases are TGCGCCAGCAGCTTGGTCCGCAGGGAAGGATACCAAGAGACCCAGTACTTC.

The rearrangement joins TRBV5-1 to TRBJ2-7, with TRBD1 identical over 9 bases. Germline values: CDR1 SGHRS, CDR2 YFSETQ. CDR3 length equals 15 residues. Unmatched junction bases numbered 8, after V lost 5 bases and J lost 2 bases. CDR3 sequence: CASRSPGQGPYEQYF. DNA for the CDR3: TGCGCCAGCAGGTCACCGGGACAGGGCCCCTACGAGCAGTACTTC.

The chain recombines TRBV5-1 with TRBJ2-1; 8 nucleotides align to TRBD1. The J segment lost 7 bases and the V segment lost 4 bases, leaving 10 bases of the junction unmatched. There are 15 residues in the CDR3. Germline assignment: CDR1 SGHRS and CDR2 YFSETQ. The CDR3 spells CASSEDRVGGNEQFF. In nucleotides, the CDR3 is TGCGCCAGCAGCGAGGACAGGGTTGGGGGTAATGAGCAGTTCTTC.

V usage is TRBV9 and J usage is TRBJ2-1; 7 bases map to TRBD2. This CDR3 has 15 residues. From germline, CDR1 is SGDLS and CDR2 YYNGEE. The V gene end was trimmed by 4 bases and the J gene end by 7 bases; junction bases not matched to a gene: 11. The CDR3 sequence: CASSLDPAGVNEQFF. The DNA of the CDR3 is TGTGCCAGCAGCCTCGACCCCGCGGGGGTTAATGAGCAGTTCTTC.

The chain employs TRBV30 and TRBJ2-7; 7 nucleotides agree with TRBD2. The CDR3 spans 16 residues. The ends lost 5 bases at V and 3 bases at J; junction bases unmatched: 16. CDR1 and CDR2 (germline): GTSNPN, SVGIG (reference sequence). The CDR3 DNA is TGTGCCTGGGTGGGGACTACTCTTCCCGGCCTCTACGAGCAGTACTTC. It is translated as CAWVGTTLPGLYEQYF.

This chain connects TRBV18 to TRBJ2-7; D perhaps matches TRBD1 (5 bases). Between the trimmed V and J ends, which lost 2 bases and 7 bases, there was a span of 12 bases. CDR3 length: 13 amino acids. Germline V gene data show CDR1 as KGHSH and CDR2 as LQKENI. CDR3 DNA sequence: TGTGCCAGCTCACCAGGCAGGGTTAGTGAGCAGTACTTC. Encoded protein: CASSPGRVSEQYF.

The rearrangement uses TRBV2 and TRBJ1-5, with 12 nucleotides matching TRBD1. Germline V gives CDR1 SNHLY, CDR2 FYNNEI. J was trimmed by 3 bases and V by 7 bases; bases with no gene match: 4. The CDR3 runs 15 residues. The CDR3 is CASKGQGADNQPQHF. In DNA, the CDR3 is TGTGCCAGCAAGGGACAGGGGGCGGACAATCAGCCCCAGCATTTT.

This rearrangement joins TRBV30 to TRBJ2-3; D is possibly TRBD2 (5 bases). The V gene lost 1 base and the J gene lost 6 bases, with 14 bases spanning the gap. This CDR3 spans 14 amino acids. The germline CDR1 and CDR2 sequences are GTSNPN and SVGIG (reference sequence). The CDR3 sequence is CAWSGGLLPDTQYF. The CDR3 region has the DNA TGTGCCTGGAGTGGCGGACTTCTACCCGATACGCAGTATTTT.